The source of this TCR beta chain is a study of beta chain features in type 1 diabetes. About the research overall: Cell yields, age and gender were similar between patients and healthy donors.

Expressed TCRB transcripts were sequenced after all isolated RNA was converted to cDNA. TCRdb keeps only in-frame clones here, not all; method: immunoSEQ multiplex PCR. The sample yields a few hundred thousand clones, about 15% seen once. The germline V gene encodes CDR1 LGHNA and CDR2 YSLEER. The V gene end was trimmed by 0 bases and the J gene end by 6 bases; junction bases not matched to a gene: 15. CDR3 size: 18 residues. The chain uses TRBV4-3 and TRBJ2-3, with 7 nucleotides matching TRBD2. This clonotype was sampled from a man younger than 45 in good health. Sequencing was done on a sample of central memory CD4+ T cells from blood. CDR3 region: CASSQDLGSGPSPDTQYF. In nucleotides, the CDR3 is TGCGCCAGCAGCCAAGATCTAGGTAGCGGGCCTAGCCCCGATACGCAGTATTTT.